Listed here are 25 T cell receptor beta chains from one sample, sequenced in a study of shared clonotypes between healthy human individuals. This table comes from immunoSEQ multiplex PCR, and its TCRdb copy is limited to in-frame clones, with some not included. The sample holds over 2 million clones, around 95% seen once. The sequenced material came from naive CD4+ T cells sorted from blood. The subset is: CD45RA+ positively selected. All receptors come from a man aged 18 to 30 in good health.

The chain uses TRBV9 and TRBJ2-3, with TRBD2 identical over 9 bases. The germline gives CDR1 SGDLS, CDR2 YYNGEE. Trimming at V came to 6 bases and at J to 2 bases, leaving 10 bases not matched to a gene. This CDR3 contains 16 residues. CDR3 coding DNA: TGTGCCAGCACCAAAGGGACTAGCCTAAACACAGATACGCAGTATTTT. Translated, it gives CASTKGTSLNTDTQYF. Looking up the rest from reference TRBV9 and TRBJ2-3 gives the full variable domain: DSGVTQTPKHLITATGQRVTLRCSPRSGDLSVYWYQQSLDQGLQFLIQYYNGEERAKGNILERFSAQQFPDLHSELNLSSLELGDSALYFCASTKGTSLNTDTQYFGPGTRLTVL.

About this clone itself: Within the sample, other DNA sequences also encode this same CDR3. This chain links TRBV19 with TRBJ2-2; D gene uncertain. The CDR3 covers 14 residues. V dropped 2 bases and J dropped 2 bases, with 6 bases sitting between them. CDR1 is LNHDA, CDR2 SQIVND, per germline (reference sequence). The DNA of the CDR3 is TGTGCCAGTAGTATACAGGCAAACACCGGGGAGCTGTTTTTT. Amino acids: CASSIQANTGELFF.

The chain recombines TRBV13 with TRBJ2-7; no firm D call. From germline, CDR1 is PRHDT and CDR2 FYEKMQ (reference sequence). CDR3 length: 14 amino acids. Trimming stripped 7 bases from V and 1 base from J, with 14 bases between. CDR3 sequence (DNA): TGTGCCAGCACCGCCGGTGTGGTATCCTACGAGCAGTACTTC. Protein sequence: CASTAGVVSYEQYF.

The V gene is TRBV5-1, the J gene TRBJ1-3; 7 nucleotides line up with TRBD1. Germline lookup yields CDR1 SGHRS and CDR2 YFSETQ. The CDR3 is 18 amino acids. V gave up 1 base and J gave up 0 bases; unmatched junction bases: 10. In DNA form, the CDR3 reads TGCGCCAGCAGCTTGTGGGCTCGCCAGGGGGGCTCTGGAAACACCATATATTTT. Its protein product is CASSLWARQGGSGNTIYF.

The gene calls are TRBV5-1 and TRBJ2-2, with D hard to call. Trimming took 1 base from V and 3 from J, leaving 13 bases between them. Germline CDR1 SGHRS, CDR2 YFSETQ. The length of the CDR3 is 16 residues. The CDR3 DNA is TGCGCCAGCAGCTTGTATGGCAGGAAGGACACCGGGGAGCTGTTTTTT. It codes for CASSLYGRKDTGELFF.

Points on this clone: Other DNA sequences in the sample encode the same CDR3. This chain links TRBV6-5 with TRBJ2-7; 7 bases are shared with TRBD1. Germline values: CDR1 MNHEY, CDR2 SVGAGI. The CDR3 is 15 residues long. Unmatched junction bases numbered 4, after V lost 0 bases and J lost 2 bases. CDR3 sequence: CASSYSRQGTYEQYF. CDR3 DNA sequence: TGTGCCAGCAGTTACTCGAGACAGGGAACCTACGAGCAGTACTTC.

The rearrangement links TRBV25-1 to TRBJ1-1; 9 positions agree with TRBD1. Per germline, CDR1 MGHDK and CDR2 SYGVNS. The CDR3 is 16 amino acids. After removal of 5 bases from V and 0 bases from J, the junction contained 7 bases not matched to a gene. The CDR3: CASSPTGGGLNTEAFF. In DNA form, the CDR3 reads TGTGCCAGCAGTCCGACAGGGGGGGGGTTGAACACTGAAGCTTTCTTT.

The chain joins TRBV7-9 to TRBJ1-1; D is ambiguous. V lost 5 bases to trimming and J lost 7 bases, with 11 bases between them. The germline CDR1 and CDR2 sequences are SEHNR and FQNEAQ (reference sequence). The CDR3 consists of 12 residues. The CDR3 reads CASSLDGHEAFF. In DNA, the CDR3 is TGTGCCAGCAGCCTGGACGGCCATGAAGCTTTCTTT.

The chain recombines TRBV18 with TRBJ1-1; TRBD1 might be the D (5 bases). V was clipped by 3 bases and J by 1 base, with 12 bases between them. The CDR3 extends over 15 amino acids. Germline CDR1 KGHSH, CDR2 LQKENI. In nucleotides, the CDR3 is TGTGCCAGCTCACCTCGGAGGGACTGGAACACTGAAGCTTTCTTT. It codes for CASSPRRDWNTEAFF.

This chain's CDR3 is CASIPRATGGASPLHF. The CDR3 nucleotides are TGTGCCAGCATCCCACGGGCGACAGGGGGGGCTTCACCCCTCCACTTT. The chain is built from TRBV25-1 and TRBJ1-6, with 9 bases identical to TRBD1. V lost 7 bases, J lost 9 bases, and 13 bases stayed unmatched. Germline V gene lookup returns CDR1 MGHDK and CDR2 SYGVNS. The CDR3 has 16 amino acids.

The V gene is TRBV11-2, the J gene TRBJ2-7; D could derive from TRBD1 or TRBD2 (5 bases each). Between the trimmed V and J ends, which lost 4 bases and 3 bases, there was a span of 13 bases. This CDR3 has 14 amino acids. Per germline, CDR1 SGHAT and CDR2 FQNNGV. Written as DNA, the CDR3 is TGTGCCAGCAGCTGGGACGCGACTGGCTACGAGCAGTACTTC. Its translation is CASSWDATGYEQYF.

A remark on this clone: One end of the junction fails to match germline, which may point to a read error. This sequence joins TRBV11-2 and TRBJ2-3, with D perhaps matching TRBD2 (6 bases). Looked up from germline, CDR1 is SGHAT and CDR2 is FQNNGV. The CDR3 extends over 15 amino acids. DNA of the CDR3: TGTGCCGGCAGCTTAGGACTAACCAGCACAGATACGCAGTATTTT. It specifies CAGSLGLTSTDTQYF.

The chain joins TRBV7-9 to TRBJ2-7; D is perhaps TRBD1 (5 bases). This CDR3 is built from 14 residues. Germline assignment: CDR1 SEHNR and CDR2 FQNEAQ (reference sequence). V lost 5 bases, J lost 12 bases, and 23 bases lay in between. The CDR3 DNA reads TGTGCCAGCAGCCAGACAGTGGACCCTACGTCGCGGTACTTC. Protein: CASSQTVDPTSRYF.

This clone was picked up one time. The chain couples TRBV5-1 to TRBJ2-2; 11 bases align to TRBD2. From germline, CDR1 is SGHRS and CDR2 YFSETQ. V gave up 2 bases and J gave up 7 bases; unmatched junction bases: 7. This CDR3 spans 16 amino acids. Here the CDR3 reads CASSLSTSGIGGELFF. The CDR3 nucleotides read TGCGCCAGCAGCTTATCGACTAGCGGGATTGGCGGGGAGCTGTTTTTT.

In the case of this clone: Different DNA sequences within this sample yield the same CDR3. The chain links TRBV11-1 to TRBJ2-3; D is unresolved. In germline, CDR1 is SGHAT, CDR2 FQDESV (reference sequence). V lost 1 base, J lost 5 bases, and 4 bases lay in between. CDR3 length: 12 residues. This chain's CDR3 is CASSLDRDTQYF. The CDR3 DNA is TGTGCCAGCAGCTTAGACCGAGATACGCAGTATTTT.

The chain is built from TRBV30 and TRBJ1-4; D gene ambiguous. CDR1 and CDR2 (germline): GTSNPN, SVGIG (reference sequence). The CDR3 totals 11 residues. Trimming cost V 4 bases and J 8 bases, with 8 bases left between them. The CDR3 reads CAWILGEKLFF. DNA of the CDR3: TGTGCCTGGATCCTGGGGGAAAAACTGTTTTTT.

The chain carries TRBV6-1 and TRBJ2-7; 7 bases align to TRBD2. CDR3 size: 12 residues. In germline, CDR1 is MNHNS, CDR2 SASEGT. V shed 8 bases and J 6 bases; nucleotides not matched to a gene: 7. The CDR3 here is CASGREGLEQYF. The CDR3 coding sequence is TGTGCCAGCGGCAGGGAGGGGCTCGAGCAGTACTTC.

The chain carries TRBV7-9 and TRBJ1-6, with 8 nucleotides matching TRBD1. V trimming: 5 bases; J trimming: 7 bases; junction bases outside the gene matches: 10. Germline loops: CDR1 SEHNR, CDR2 FQNEAQ (reference sequence). This CDR3 region has 16 residues. The CDR3 coding sequence is TGTGCCAGCAGCCCGACAGGGGTCCTTGGGAATTCACCCCTCCACTTT. This translates into CASSPTGVLGNSPLHF.

The sample holds one count of this clone. The V and J genes are TRBV4-2 and TRBJ2-5, with D possibly TRBD2 on 5 matching bases. Germline V lookup: CDR1 LGHNA, CDR2 YNFKEQ. Between the trimmed V and J ends, which lost 0 bases and 0 bases, there was a span of 14 bases. The CDR3 length is 17 residues. Written as DNA, the CDR3 is TGTGCCAGCAGCCAAGAAGGGCGACGAGGGTACCAAGAGACCCAGTACTTC. It yields the protein CASSQEGRRGYQETQYF.

The rearrangement joins TRBV9 to TRBJ2-3; D assignment may be TRBD1 or TRBD2 (5 bases each). V was trimmed by 2 bases and J by 0 bases, leaving 13 bases between them. In germline, CDR1 is SGDLS, CDR2 YYNGEE. The CDR3 has 16 amino acids. CDR3 sequence reads: CASSVLNGGSTDTQYF. For the CDR3, the DNA is TGTGCCAGCAGCGTTTTGAATGGGGGAAGCACAGATACGCAGTATTTT.

V is TRBV9 and J is TRBJ1-2; D ambiguous. Trimming removed 4 bases at V and 4 bases at J, with 11 bases between. This CDR3 is built from 13 residues. Germline-derived CDR1 and CDR2 are SGDLS and YYNGEE. In DNA form, the CDR3 reads TGTGCCAGCAGCCCGGACGGATCCTATGGCTACACCTTC. Its protein product is CASSPDGSYGYTF.

This clone was observed a single time. Other nucleotide sequences from this sample produce the same CDR3. The chain uses TRBV6-5 and TRBJ2-7; D remains ambiguous. Trimming left V 2 bases short and J 0 bases short, with 8 bases between. CDR3 length equals 14 residues. The V gene's germline CDR1 is MNHEY and CDR2 SVGAGI. The CDR3 region has the DNA TGTGCCAGCAGTTACAGTCGGTCCTCCTACGAGCAGTACTTC. As protein: CASSYSRSSYEQYF.

The V call is TRBV19, the J call TRBJ1-2, with a weak D call TRBD1 (6 bases). Trimming shortened V by 10 bases and J by 6 bases, and 21 bases separated the two germline ends. Looked up from germline, CDR1 is LNHDA and CDR2 is SQIVND (reference sequence). CDR3 size: 14 residues. The CDR3 is CATRQVLAVNGYTF. As DNA, the CDR3 is TGTGCCACCCGACAGGTCCTCGCCGTTAATGGCTACACCTTC.

The chain links TRBV4-3 to TRBJ2-3; D ambiguous. V was clipped by 0 bases and J by 7 bases, with 20 bases between them. Germline lookup yields CDR1 LGHNA and CDR2 YSLEER. There are 17 residues in the CDR3. The CDR3 DNA sequence: TGCGCCAGCAGCCAAGATCGTATTGGGGATTCCCTGAATACGCAGTATTTT. Its protein is CASSQDRIGDSLNTQYF.

In its sample, this clone was seen a few times. This chain uses TRBV6-4 with TRBJ2-2; no firm D call. CDR3 length equals 13 residues. V dropped 4 bases and J dropped 1 base, with 4 bases sitting between them. Germline V gene lookup returns CDR1 MRHNA and CDR2 SNTAGT. As DNA, the CDR3 is TGTGCCAGCAGTGCAGGGAACACCGGGGAGCTGTTTTTT. Translated: CASSAGNTGELFF.